These T cell receptor beta chains were read from a single sample in a study of shared clonotypes between healthy human individuals. Profiling relied on immunoSEQ multiplex PCR, and the TCRdb table lists in-frame clones only, not all of them. The sample holds fewer than 2.5 million clones, approximately 93% seen once. Sequencing used naive CD4+ T cells from PBMCs. These receptors all stem from a man younger than 35 in good health. Some clones in this sample may be carry-over from other donors' samples. CDR3s include the opening cysteine and the closing phenylalanine or tryptophan. A D gene is named only where the DNA matches it firmly. The size entry is marked missing in some rows and otherwise reads once, few, many or a size class.

j_call d_call v_call clone_size cdr3_nt cdr3_aa
TRBJ2-7 TRBD1 TRBV15 once TGTGCCACCACACAGGGGGGATCCGAGCAGTACTTC CATTQGGSEQYF
TRBJ2-1 - TRBV19 - TGTGCCAGTAGTATTTTTACGGGGTTCTCCTACAATGAGCAGTTCTTC CASSIFTGFSYNEQFF
TRBJ2-1 - TRBV5-1 - TGCGCCAGCAGCTTGGGCGACAGGAAAAGGGTCTTC CASSLGDRKRVF
TRBJ2-2 TRBD1 TRBV2 - TGTGCCAGCAGCGTTGACAGGGGGCAAGTCGGGGAGCTGTTTTTT CASSVDRGQVGELFF
TRBJ1-2 - TRBV19 once TGTGCCAGTAATGTAGCTGGTGGCTACACCTTC CASNVAGGYTF
TRBJ2-3 - TRBV28 - TGTGCCAGCAGTTTAAATTCTTGGCAAGCCACAGATACGCAGTATTTT CASSLNSWQATDTQYF
TRBJ1-4 - TRBV9 - TGTGCCAGCAGCGTAGGTGGGGGTACTACAACTAATGAAAAACTGTTTTTT CASSVGGGTTTNEKLFF
TRBJ2-3 - TRBV6-1 - TGTGCCAGCAGCACGGACAGAAGCACAGATACGCAGTATTTT CASSTDRSTDTQYF
TRBJ2-1 TRBD1 TRBV11-1 - TGTGCCAGCAGCTCTCGGGACAGGGTCAAGGATGAGCAGTTCTTC CASSSRDRVKDEQFF
TRBJ1-5 TRBD1 TRBV19 - TGTGCCAGTAGTTTAACCGGGACAGGGGGCAGTCAGCCCCAGCATTTT CASSLTGTGGSQPQHF
TRBJ2-7 - TRBV9 - TGTGCCAGCAGCCCGAACTGGGCCGGGGGCTACGAGCAGTACTTC CASSPNWAGGYEQYF
TRBJ1-1 - TRBV5-6 - TGTGCCAGCAGCTTGGGGTCGCCGGACACTGAAGCTTTCTTT CASSLGSPDTEAFF
TRBJ1-2 - TRBV28 - TGTGCCAGCAGTGGGAGCTATGGCTACACCTTC CASSGSYGYTF
TRBJ2-6 - TRBV11-2 - TGTGCCAGCAGCTTAGTTCCCCCAGACTCTGGGGCCAACGTCCTGACTTTC CASSLVPPDSGANVLTF
TRBJ1-2 - TRBV7-2 - TGTGCCAGCAGCCGAACCCCGGGGGGAGGCTACACCTTC CASSRTPGGGYTF
TRBJ2-2 - TRBV28 - TGTGCCAGCAGTCTAAACCCCGGAGCGGCTAGCCACACCGGGGAGCTGTTTTTT CASSLNPGAASHTGELFF
TRBJ2-7 TRBD2 TRBV27 - TGTGCCAGCAGAGGGATACTAGCGGGAGGGCCTTACGAGCAGTACTTC CASRGILAGGPYEQYF
TRBJ2-5 - TRBV29-1 - TGCAGCGTAGCTAGACGGCTACAAGAGACCCAGTACTTC CSVARRLQETQYF
TRBJ2-7 - TRBV19 - TGTGCCAGTAGAGAATCCGGGACCTATTTTTCCGAGCAGTACTTC CASRESGTYFSEQYF
TRBJ2-5 TRBD2 TRBV9 - TGTGCCAGCAGCGGGGGACTAGCGCAAGAGACCCAGTACTTC CASSGGLAQETQYF
TRBJ1-5 - TRBV2 - TGTGCCAGCAGTGAAGCGTCGGGGGGACTGGCTCAGCCCCAGCATTTT CASSEASGGLAQPQHF
TRBJ2-7 TRBD2 TRBV6-5 - TGTGCCAGCAGCGGGGGGGTTCGGGGCGAGCAGTACTTC CASSGGVRGEQYF